This is a list of T cell receptor beta chains from one sample in a study of blood T cells in healthy people across ages. One entry per CDR3 protein, called by TCRdb with MiXCR from the 5' RACE reads. Of approximately 800,000 distinct CDR3 sequences in the sample, 25% were seen once. This same sample was also taken into another study, of T cells of mothers and their children.

Sequencing was carried out using blood. These receptors were taken from a boy aged 5-17 years in good health. CDR3s include the opening cysteine and the closing phenylalanine or tryptophan. A D gene is named only where the DNA matches it firmly. Clone sizes are given selectively: once, few, many, or a class where the clone is expanded.

CDR3 length	D gene	V gene	clone size	J gene	CDR3 protein	CDR3 DNA
14	NA	TRBV7-2	NA	TRBJ1-4	CASSLAGGDEKLFF	TGTGCCAGCAGCTTAGCCGGGGGCGATGAAAAACTGTTTTTT
16	NA	TRBV4-3	few	TRBJ2-7	CASSQDRRGNYYEQYF	TGCGCCAGCAGCCAAGATCGTCGGGGGAACTACTACGAGCAGTACTTC
15	TRBD1	TRBV5-1	NA	TRBJ1-4	CASARIQGAGEKLFF	TGCGCCAGCGCTAGAATCCAGGGGGCGGGTGAAAAACTGTTTTTT
14	NA	TRBV5-1	once	TRBJ2-5	CASSLDSVLETQYF	TGCGCCAGCAGCTTGGACTCGGTATTGGAGACCCAGTACTTC
13	TRBD1	TRBV29-1	NA	TRBJ1-2	CSVALQGARGYTF	TGCAGCGTTGCGCTACAGGGGGCGCGGGGCTACACCTTC
16	TRBD2	TRBV29-1	many	TRBJ2-3	CSVDHKIAGVTDTQYF	TGCAGCGTTGACCACAAAATAGCGGGGGTCACAGATACGCAGTATTTT
15	TRBD1	TRBV5-1	NA	TRBJ1-4	CASSLRGTGDEKLFF	TGCGCCAGCAGCTTGAGGGGGACAGGGGATGAAAAACTGTTTTTT
14	NA	TRBV6-2/TRBV6-3	NA	TRBJ2-5	CALAEDSSRGTQYF	TGTGCCCTGGCCGAAGACTCCTCGAGAGGGACCCAGTACTTC
16	NA	TRBV9	many	TRBJ1-3	CASSVGPGGVGNTIYF	TGTGCCAGCAGCGTAGGTCCCGGGGGAGTCGGAAACACCATATATTTT
13	NA	TRBV28	NA	TRBJ1-4	CASRFDPDEKLFF	TGTGCCAGCAGATTCGATCCTGATGAAAAACTGTTTTTT
14	TRBD1	TRBV2	few	TRBJ1-1	CASSVGRGRTEAFF	TGTGCCAGCAGTGTGGGCAGGGGGCGAACTGAAGCTTTCTTT
17	TRBD2	TRBV7-3	few	TRBJ2-1	CASSLTHLAGGHNEQFF	TGTGCCAGCAGCTTAACCCATCTAGCGGGAGGCCACAATGAGCAGTTCTTC
12	TRBD1	TRBV29-1	NA	TRBJ2-7	CSVRTGLGEQYF	TGCAGCGTTAGGACAGGGCTGGGTGAGCAGTACTTC
15	NA	TRBV14	NA	TRBJ2-5	CASSQLFGGQETQYF	TGTGCCAGCAGCCAACTCTTCGGCGGGCAAGAGACCCAGTACTTC
11	NA	TRBV6-2/TRBV6-3	NA	TRBJ2-7	CASRSVHEQYF	TGTGCCAGCAGATCTGTCCACGAGCAGTACTTC
16	NA	TRBV5-6	NA	TRBJ2-1	CASSLGRTVAYNEQFF	TGTGCCAGCAGCTTGGGTAGGACTGTGGCCTACAATGAGCAGTTCTTC
14	NA	TRBV28	few	TRBJ2-2	CASSFGTPTGELFF	TGTGCCAGCAGTTTTGGGACGCCGACCGGGGAGCTGTTTTTT
14	NA	TRBV5-1	few	TRBJ1-2	CASSLGVGTDGYTF	TGCGCCAGCAGCTTGGGAGTCGGGACGGATGGCTACACCTTC
15	TRBD2	TRBV28	NA	TRBJ2-7	CASTSGLAGGYEQYF	TGTGCCAGCACCTCCGGACTAGCGGGAGGCTACGAGCAGTACTTC
15	TRBD2	TRBV6-5	NA	TRBJ2-5	CASSPAGGLGQTQYF	TGTGCCAGCAGTCCGGCGGGGGGGCTCGGCCAGACCCAGTACTTC
14	NA	TRBV20-1	NA	TRBJ2-7	CSALVPRGGYEQYF	TGCAGTGCTCTAGTTCCGCGGGGAGGCTACGAGCAGTACTTC
14	NA	TRBV28	NA	TRBJ1-2	CASSEDWKVYGYTF	TGTGCCAGCAGTGAGGACTGGAAGGTCTATGGCTACACCTTC
16	TRBD1	TRBV29-1	few	TRBJ2-5	CSVGVWDRIGRETQYF	TGCAGCGTTGGCGTTTGGGACAGGATAGGTCGGGAGACCCAGTACTTC
14	TRBD2	TRBV6-5	few	TRBJ2-7	CASTDAGEISEQYF	TGTGCCAGCACCGATGCGGGGGAGATCTCCGAGCAGTACTTC
15	NA	TRBV5-5	once	TRBJ1-5	CASSPSGGRNQPQHF	TGTGCCAGCAGCCCCTCCGGAGGTCGCAATCAGCCCCAGCATTTT
18	NA	TRBV9	NA	TRBJ2-7	CASSVTEIPKPSPYEQYF	TGTGCCAGCAGCGTGACAGAGATACCGAAACCCAGCCCCTACGAGCAGTACTTC
15	NA	TRBV4-3	once	TRBJ2-7	CASSPTDGATYEQYF	TGCGCCAGCAGCCCAACGGACGGGGCTACCTACGAGCAGTACTTC
18	TRBD2	TRBV5-1	NA	TRBJ2-4	CASSWTGLADRAKNIQYF	TGCGCCAGCAGCTGGACGGGACTAGCGGATAGAGCCAAAAACATTCAGTACTTC
14	TRBD1	TRBV27	NA	TRBJ2-7	CASSWTGEGYEQYF	TGTGCCAGCAGTTGGACAGGGGAGGGCTACGAGCAGTACTTC
13	TRBD1	TRBV27	NA	TRBJ2-7	CASRRTGGYEQYF	TGTGCCAGCCGACGGACAGGGGGCTACGAGCAGTACTTC
18	TRBD2	TRBV20-1	NA	TRBJ2-5	CSARDPLGLAGYQETQYF	TGCAGTGCTAGAGATCCCCTCGGACTAGCGGGGTACCAAGAGACCCAGTACTTC
13	NA	TRBV12-3/TRBV12-4	many	TRBJ2-5	CASSSTGLETQYF	TGTGCCAGCAGTTCCACAGGGTTAGAGACCCAGTACTTC
13	TRBD2	TRBV4-1	NA	TRBJ2-7	CATSAGVTSEQYF	TGCGCCACCTCAGCGGGAGTAACCTCCGAGCAGTACTTC
15	TRBD2	TRBV18	NA	TRBJ2-1	CASSPLASGTDEQFF	TGTGCCAGCTCACCACTAGCTAGCGGGACCGATGAGCAGTTCTTC
16	NA	TRBV12-3/TRBV12-4	NA	TRBJ2-7	CASSLATRLTDYEQYF	TGTGCCAGCAGTTTAGCGACTCGGCTTACCGACTACGAGCAGTACTTC
15	TRBD2	TRBV7-2	once	TRBJ2-1	CASSAFGGVPNEQFF	TGTGCCAGCAGCGCCTTTGGGGGGGTCCCCAATGAGCAGTTCTTC
14	NA	TRBV11-2	many	TRBJ2-1	CASSFQGPYNEQFF	TGTGCCAGCAGCTTCCAGGGGCCCTACAATGAGCAGTTCTTC
16	NA	TRBV7-2	once	TRBJ1-6	CASSPAAGANNSPLHF	TGTGCCAGCAGCCCCGCGGCAGGGGCGAATAATTCACCCCTCCACTTT
13	NA	TRBV5-1	NA	TRBJ2-2	CASSPTSTGELFF	TGCGCCAGCAGCCCGACAAGCACCGGGGAGCTGTTTTTT
15	TRBD1	TRBV20-1	few	TRBJ2-3	CSARPADRGTDTQYF	TGCAGTGCTAGACCGGCGGACAGGGGCACAGATACGCAGTATTTT
17	NA	TRBV12-3/TRBV12-4	NA	TRBJ2-4	CASSLSTIRAQEDIQYF	TGTGCCAGCAGTTTATCCACCATCCGGGCCCAAGAGGACATTCAGTACTTC